This T cell receptor (beta chain) was observed in a study of Tregs in tolerant kidney transplant recipients. Study at large: Recipients received nonmyeloablative bone marrow transplants from related graft donors, with transient mixed chimerism.

The study's findings and limits: Antigen-driven expansion was suggested because donor-specific Tregs expanded more than all Tregs in tolerant patients. Tregs expanded with activated donor B cells seemed most donor-specific.

Only in-frame clones appear in the TCRdb table, and some are missing; sequencing was by immunoSEQ multiplex PCR. The sample totals roughly 34,000 clones. Germline values: CDR1 SGHVS, CDR2 FNYEAQ. CDR3 length: 14 residues. Trimming removed 6 bases from V and 3 bases from J, with 12 bases in between. CD4+CD25+CD127- Tregs, CD4+CD25- non-Tregs, CD4 and CD8 cells were sorted. As concerns this clone: As yet, its antigen is unknown. The read ends 3 residues early relative to the CDR3; the germline J gene fills the gap.

The source of this sequence is a human donor who received a combined kidney and bone marrow transplant. This specimen was CD8+ T cells from blood, taken before the transplant. The chain carries TRBV7-6 and TRBJ2-1, with D possibly TRBD2 on 6 matching bases. The part of the CDR3 DNA that was read is TGTGCCAGCAGAAGGGACTCCCTCTACAATGAG. Translation: CASRRDSLYNE. The entire CDR3 is CASRRDSLYNEQFF. The full variable domain, rest sourced from reference TRBV7-6 and TRBJ2-1, is GAGVSQSPRYKVTKRGQDVALRCDPISGHVSLYWYRQALGQGPEFLTYFNYEAQQDKSGLPNDRFSAERPEGSISTLTIQRTEQRDSAMYRCASRRDSLYNEQFFGPGTRLTVL.